Detailed here is one T cell receptor beta chain. The CDR3 runs 13 residues. Germline CDR1 and CDR2: MDHEN and SYDVKM. Germline trimming cut 7 bases from V and 5 bases from J; bases unmatched to any gene: 7. These data belong to a study of blood T cell repertoires in COVID-19. As processed by the authors: Amplification of reference gene primers was used by the study to estimate nucleated cell counts. The table came from immunoSEQ multiplex PCR; TCRdb's copy has only in-frame clones and leaves some out. For V, J and clone size, that table is used; D and trimming come from the DNA. The sample has a few hundred thousand clones; approximately 87% are singletons.

This chain links TRBV28 with TRBJ2-7, with 8 positions matching TRBD1. The sequenced material came from peripheral blood. This TCR derives from a woman in her fifties or sixties who had recovered from COVID-19. CDR3 DNA sequence: TGTGCCAGCAATCGACAGGGGTATGACGAGCAGTACTTC. Its translation: CASNRQGYDEQYF. Filled out from reference TRBV28 and TRBJ2-7, the complete variable domain reads DVKVTQSSRYLVKRTGEKVFLECVQDMDHENMFWYRQDPGLGLRLIYFSYDVKMKEKGDIPEGYSVSREKKERFSLILESASTNQTSMYLCASNRQGYDEQYFGPGTRLTVT.